The 21 T cell receptor beta chains listed next were all sequenced from one sample in a study of blood T cell repertoires in COVID-19. TCRdb's table, derived via immunoSEQ multiplex PCR, lists solely in-frame clones and lacks some. This table holds about 210,000 clones, 80% found once. The sequencing input was peripheral blood. The receptors originated from a human donor in a cohort sampled during active COVID-19.

The rearrangement uses TRBV28 and TRBJ1-4; TRBD1 matches at 7 bases. The CDR3 has 14 residues. Germline V gives CDR1 MDHEN, CDR2 SYDVKM. V trimming: 6 bases; J trimming: 7 bases; junction bases outside the gene matches: 8. Written as DNA, the CDR3 is TGTGCCAGCAGCTCGGGACAGAATTCTGAAAAACTGTTTTTT. Translating gives CASSSGQNSEKLFF.

This clone turned up a few times. V is TRBV9 and J is TRBJ2-5; tentatively, D is TRBD1 (5 bases). This CDR3 has 14 residues. V lost 0 bases to trimming and J lost 5 bases, with 11 bases between them. Germline V gene data show CDR1 as SGDLS and CDR2 as YYNGEE. The CDR3 coding sequence is TGTGCCAGCAGCGTAGAAGGGGTAGACGAGACCCAGTACTTC. Its protein product is CASSVEGVDETQYF.

The sample holds a few counts of this clone. The chain couples TRBV5-4 to TRBJ2-7; the match to TRBD1 covers 7 bases. V was clipped by 5 bases and J by 2 bases; unmatched bases: 10. The length of the CDR3 is 15 residues. In germline, CDR1 is SGHNT, CDR2 YYREEE (reference sequence). The CDR3 protein is CASSSNDRVPYEQYF. CDR3 in DNA: TGTGCCAGCAGTTCGAATGACAGGGTCCCCTACGAGCAGTACTTC.

The chain uses TRBV6-5 and TRBJ1-1; D is perhaps TRBD1 (6 bases). CDR1 is MNHEY, CDR2 SVGAGI, per germline. The ends were cut back, 8 bases at V and 6 bases at J, with 19 bases in the middle. The CDR3 extends over 14 amino acids. Written as DNA, the CDR3 is TGTGCCAGCTGCCGGTCAGGGGCCGAACCTGAAGCTTTCTTT. This encodes CASCRSGAEPEAFF.

The chain uses TRBV27 and TRBJ2-3; TRBD2 matches 8 bases. The CDR3 contains 14 residues. J gave up 0 bases and V 9 bases, and 5 bases lay outside the gene matches. Germline V gene lookup returns CDR1 MNHEY and CDR2 SMNVEV (reference sequence). CDR3 nucleotide sequence: TGTGCCAGATCTCGGGGGGGCAGCACAGATACGCAGTATTTT. This translates into CARSRGGSTDTQYF.

The rearrangement links TRBV6-5 to TRBJ1-5; tentative D call: TRBD1 (6 bases). The length of the CDR3 is 15 residues. Looked up from germline, CDR1 is MNHEY and CDR2 is SVGAGI. V gave up 7 bases and J gave up 0 bases, with 13 bases separating them. CDR3: CASTLTGFSNQPQHF. The DNA for the CDR3 is TGTGCCAGCACTCTGACAGGTTTTAGCAATCAGCCCCAGCATTTT.

V usage is TRBV28 and J usage is TRBJ1-4; the D is unclear. The CDR3 contains 17 residues. Germline assignment: CDR1 MDHEN and CDR2 SYDVKM. The germline V and J ends were trimmed by 7 bases and 8 bases, with 26 bases remaining between them. In DNA form, the CDR3 reads TGTGCCAGCAATGGGCAGTTAGGCGTTCGGCTAATAGAAAAACTGTTTTTT. This translates into CASNGQLGVRLIEKLFF.

The chain combines TRBV6-6 with TRBJ1-5; 7 nucleotides match TRBD1. The CDR3 is made up of 14 amino acids. V was clipped by 5 bases and J by 6 bases; unmatched bases: 7. CDR1 is MNHNY, CDR2 SVGAGI, per germline (reference sequence). The CDR3: CASSPGTEGQPQHF. CDR3 bases: TGTGCCAGCAGTCCCGGGACAGAGGGTCAGCCCCAGCATTTT.

Ten or more counts support this clone. V and J are TRBV19 and TRBJ1-3; possible D gene TRBD1, 6 bases. This CDR3 comprises 14 residues. V was clipped by 9 bases and J by 3 bases, with 15 bases between them. Germline CDR1 reads LNHDA; CDR2 reads SQIVND (reference sequence). In DNA form, the CDR3 reads TGTGCCAGCACCACAGGGCTATATGGAAACACCATATATTTT. As protein: CASTTGLYGNTIYF.

This CDR3 is CASSPGRDRLGYTF. The CDR3 coding sequence is TGTGCCAGTAGCCCGGGGCGGGACAGGCTTGGCTACACCTTC. V usage is TRBV19 and J usage is TRBJ1-2, with TRBD1 matching 8 bases. V was pared by 6 bases and J by 7 bases, with 10 bases of the junction left unmatched. This CDR3 is built from 14 residues. The germline CDR1 and CDR2 sequences are LNHDA and SQIVND (reference sequence).

This chain's CDR3 is CASSISGYSNQPQHF. CDR3 bases: TGTGCCAGTAGTATTTCAGGATATAGCAATCAGCCCCAGCATTTT. The V and J genes are TRBV19 and TRBJ1-5; D gene ambiguous. V was cut by 3 bases and J by 0 bases, with 9 bases left in between. This CDR3 has 15 amino acids. Germline CDR1 is LNHDA and CDR2 is SQIVND (reference sequence).

V usage is TRBV28 and J usage is TRBJ1-2; 7 nucleotides align to TRBD1. J gave up 8 bases and V 5 bases, and 11 bases lay outside the gene matches. The CDR3 has 14 amino acids. Germline CDR1 reads MDHEN; CDR2 reads SYDVKM. As DNA, the CDR3 is TGTGCCAGCAGTCCCCTCCGACAGGGCCGAGGCTACACCTTC. Translating gives CASSPLRQGRGYTF.

The V gene is TRBV7-8, the J gene TRBJ2-7, with unresolved D. The germline V gene encodes CDR1 SGHVS and CDR2 FQNEAQ. This CDR3 comprises 12 residues. V dropped 2 bases and J dropped 2 bases, with 4 bases sitting between them. The CDR3 nucleotides read TGTGCCAGCAGCTTATCGGCCTACGAGCAGTACTTC. Translation gives CASSLSAYEQYF.

Here the CDR3 reads CASRPAGGGGGGELFF. CDR3 nucleotide sequence: TGTGCCAGCAGGCCGGCGGGGGGAGGTGGTGGCGGGGAGCTGTTTTTT. The chain combines TRBV6-6 with TRBJ2-2; 8 positions match TRBD2. The germline V gene encodes CDR1 MNHNY and CDR2 SVGAGI (reference sequence). The CDR3 runs 16 residues. With 6 bases clipped from V and 7 bases from J, the junction kept 13 bases outside the gene matches.

V usage is TRBV6-4 and J usage is TRBJ1-1; the D is unclear. With 2 bases removed from V and 4 bases from J, the gap between germline ends came to 8 bases. Per germline, CDR1 MRHNA and CDR2 SNTAGT. This CDR3 comprises 13 residues. CDR3 region: CASSDTAGTEAFF. In nucleotides, the CDR3 is TGTGCCAGCAGTGACACTGCAGGCACTGAAGCTTTCTTT.

The chain joins TRBV6-5 to TRBJ1-2; perhaps TRBD1 as D (5 bases). Germline V lookup: CDR1 MNHEY, CDR2 SVGAGI. The CDR3 contains 15 residues. Between the trimmed V and J ends, which lost 6 bases and 13 bases, there was a span of 27 bases. The CDR3, as DNA: TGTGCCAGCAGGCCCTGGGACGGCGGAGAGGGACTTTCCACCTTC. Encoded protein: CASRPWDGGEGLSTF.

The chain uses TRBV9 and TRBJ2-1; possible D gene TRBD1, 6 bases. CDR1 and CDR2 (germline): SGDLS, YYNGEE. CDR3 size: 16 residues. V shed 0 bases and J shed 1 base, with 11 bases lying between them. The CDR3 sequence is CASSVAGHRSYNEQFF. The CDR3 nucleotides are TGTGCCAGCAGCGTAGCGGGACACCGTTCCTACAATGAGCAGTTCTTC.

The J gene is TRBJ1-3, the V gene TRBV15; D unclear. This CDR3 spans 15 amino acids. Per the germline V gene, CDR1 is LNHNV and CDR2 is YYDKDF (reference sequence). Trimming removed 8 bases from V and 1 base from J, with 15 bases in between. Here the CDR3 reads CATSVHLASGNTIYF. The CDR3 DNA is TGTGCCACCTCTGTTCATCTGGCATCTGGAAACACCATATATTTT.

The chain employs TRBV9 and TRBJ1-2, with D tentatively TRBD1 (6 bases). Looked up from germline, CDR1 is SGDLS and CDR2 is YYNGEE. With 2 bases removed from V and 4 bases from J, the gap between germline ends came to 12 bases. CDR3 size: 14 residues. CDR3 residues: CASSVTGGSYGYTF. In DNA, the CDR3 is TGTGCCAGCAGCGTGACAGGTGGATCCTATGGCTACACCTTC. The full variable domain, with the rest looked up from reference TRBV9 and TRBJ1-2, is DSGVTQTPKHLITATGQRVTLRCSPRSGDLSVYWYQQSLDQGLQFLIQYYNGEERAKGNILERFSAQQFPDLHSELNLSSLELGDSALYFCASSVTGGSYGYTFGSGTRLTVV.

The chain employs TRBV5-4 and TRBJ2-7; D may be TRBD2 (6 bases). Trimming took off 4 bases at V and 1 base at J, with 18 bases between the two ends. CDR1 is SGHNT and CDR2 is YYREEE in the germline V gene (reference sequence). The CDR3 is 16 residues long. CDR3 sequence: CASSRALGEVSYEQYF. The CDR3 DNA is TGTGCCAGCAGCCGAGCTTTAGGGGAGGTGTCCTACGAGCAGTACTTC.

The rearrangement links TRBV4-2 to TRBJ2-1; D is unclear. The V gene's germline CDR1 is LGHNA and CDR2 YNFKEQ. The CDR3 has 12 amino acids. The V end was cut by 5 bases, the J end by 6 bases, with 8 bases between. As DNA, the CDR3 is TGTGCCAGCAGCATTGGCAGCAATGAGCAGTTCTTC. Translation: CASSIGSNEQFF.